This note documents a single T cell receptor beta chain sequence. From its re-call of the 5' RACE reads, TCRdb lists each CDR3 protein once, without DNA. The data include about 140,000 distinct CDR3 sequences; the top ten clones carry about 2.6%. This specimen comes from a study of monozygotic twins with inflammatory bowel disease. The sample was blood. This receptor was obtained from a human donor with ulcerative colitis or Crohn's disease, or a healthy co-twin of an affected twin (not recorded which).

Here the CDR3 reads CASSWGTSGGTTDTQYF. This chain uses TRBV5-1 with TRBJ2-3; the D call from TCRdb, TRBD2, cannot be confirmed without DNA. CDR1 and CDR2 (germline): SGHRS, YFSETQ. The CDR3 spans 17 residues.